Presented here are 23 T cell receptor beta chains from one specimen sequenced in a study of blood T cells in healthy people across ages. A J-beta primer mix and a sample-barcoded 5' primer were used in a second PCR of roughly 6 to 12 cycles. TCRdb independently ran MiXCR on the 5' RACE reads; one entry per CDR3 protein. The sample lists about 1,500,000 distinct CDR3 sequences; about 40% were seen once. The specimen sequenced was blood. The receptors stem from a woman under 30 in good health.

The chain links TRBV2 to TRBJ2-3; D is undetermined. CDR3 length equals 12 residues. Trimming took off 6 bases at V and 2 bases at J, with 6 bases between the two ends. Germline CDR1 reads SNHLY; CDR2 reads FYNNEI. DNA for the CDR3: TGTGCCAGCAGGAGTGACACAGATACGCAGTATTTT. This codes for CASRSDTDTQYF.

In its sample, this clonotype was seen many times. The junction departs from the called germline gene at one end, perhaps through a read error. The genes are TRBV3-1 and TRBJ2-3; D gene unclear. CDR1 is LGHDT and CDR2 is YNNKEL in the germline V gene (reference sequence). This CDR3 is 14 amino acids long. Written as DNA, the CDR3 is TGCGCCAGCAGCCCCACGACTAGCACAGATACGCAGTATTTT. It specifies CASSPTTSTDTQYF.

This chain links TRBV11-2 with TRBJ2-1; 8 bases match TRBD2. V was clipped by 5 bases and J by 7 bases; unmatched bases: 13. The CDR3 extends over 16 amino acids. CDR1 is SGHAT and CDR2 is FQNNGV in the germline V gene. CDR3 DNA sequence: TGTGCCAGCAGCCCACGACTAGCGCCCGGTAGGAATGAGCAGTTCTTC. Translation: CASSPRLAPGRNEQFF.

This clonotype was counted between two and nine times. The J gene is TRBJ2-7, the V gene TRBV7-2; D may be TRBD1 (6 bases). CDR1 and CDR2 (germline): SGHTA, FQGNSA. The V and J ends lost 3 bases and 2 bases respectively, with 17 bases between them. The CDR3 covers 16 residues. The CDR3 region has the DNA TGTGCCAGCAGCTTGGCACTCTGGGGGCTAACCTACGAGCAGTACTTC. Translated, it gives CASSLALWGLTYEQYF. The variable domain in full, completed from reference TRBV7-2 and TRBJ2-7, reads GAGVSQSPSNKVTEKGKDVELRCDPISGHTALYWYRQSLGQGLEFLIYFQGNSAPDKSGLPSDRFSAERTGGSVSTLTIQRTQQEDSAVYLCASSLALWGLTYEQYFGPGTRLTVT.

The chain recombines TRBV20-1 with TRBJ2-3, with 10 bases fitting TRBD2. Germline assignment: CDR1 DFQATT and CDR2 SNEGSKA (reference sequence). This CDR3 region has 15 residues. Trimming cost V 4 bases and J 4 bases; bases outside gene matches: 8. In DNA form, the CDR3 reads TGCAGTGCTAACCCGACTAGCGGGCGGGCAGATACGCAGTATTTT. Its protein is CSANPTSGRADTQYF.

For the CDR3, the DNA is TGTGCCAGCAGCTCATCGAGACTTCGGGAGCAGTACTTC. Translated, it gives CASSSSRLREQYF. The rearrangement links TRBV7-6 to TRBJ2-4; TRBD2 might be the D (6 bases). The CDR3 is made up of 13 amino acids. The germline gives CDR1 SGHVS, CDR2 FNYEAQ. V lost 4 bases to trimming and J lost 13 bases, with 17 bases between them.

The chain employs TRBV12-3 or TRBV12-4 and TRBJ2-7, with a weak D call TRBD1 (6 bases). V was pared by 2 bases and J by 2 bases, with 10 bases between. The CDR3 runs to 14 residues. The CDR3 protein is CASSLKGDAYEQYF. The CDR3 nucleotides read TGTGCCAGCAGTTTAAAGGGGGACGCCTACGAGCAGTACTTC.

This clonotype was counted once. V is TRBV30 and J is TRBJ2-4; D is undetermined. The better agreement between TRBJ2-7 and the DNA end casts doubt on the J call. This CDR3 has 14 amino acids. Germline V gives CDR1 GTSNPN, CDR2 SVGIG (reference sequence). DNA for the CDR3: TGTGCCTGGAACCCGCCAGCGCAAGGCTACGAGCAGTACTTC. Protein sequence: CAWNPPAQGYEQYF.

The rearrangement uses TRBV9 and TRBJ2-4; 10 bases agree with TRBD2. The DNA matches TRBJ2-5 better at its end, which makes the J call doubtful. In germline, CDR1 is SGDLS, CDR2 YYNGEE. The CDR3 loop spans 16 amino acids. In DNA form, the CDR3 reads TGTGCCAGCAGCGTAGGTAGCGGGGGGTTCCAAGAGACCCAGTACTTC. Translating gives CASSVGSGGFQETQYF.

The CDR3 region is CSARDGDLSNQPQHF. CDR3 nucleotide sequence: TGCAGTGCTAGAGACGGGGACCTTAGCAATCAGCCCCAGCATTTT. V and J are TRBV20-1 and TRBJ1-5; a weak D match, TRBD1 (5 bases). V dropped 0 bases and J dropped 0 bases, with 9 bases sitting between them. Germline-derived CDR1 and CDR2 are DFQATT and SNEGSKA (reference sequence). The length of the CDR3 is 15 residues.

The rearrangement links TRBV12-3 or TRBV12-4 to TRBJ2-3; 8 nucleotides line up with TRBD1. Losses at the gene ends were 7 bases for V and 3 bases for J; bases not matched to a gene: 18. The CDR3 contains 18 residues. For the CDR3, the DNA is TGTGCCAGCACCACGACATATGGGACAGGAGTTGGTACAGATACGCAGTATTTT. Its translation is CASTTTYGTGVGTDTQYF.

CDR3 amino acids: CSASTGDTQVGNEQFF. The CDR3 DNA follows: TGCAGTGCTAGTACGGGGGACACCCAAGTGGGGAATGAGCAGTTCTTC. The chain is built from TRBV20-1 and TRBJ2-1; D tentatively reads TRBD1 or TRBD2 (6 bases each). V gave up 3 bases and J gave up 7 bases, with 22 bases separating them. Germline V gene data show CDR1 as DFQATT and CDR2 as SNEGSKA (reference sequence). The CDR3 contains 16 residues.

This clonotype was found a few times. The chain has TRBV4-2 and TRBJ2-5, with 8 nucleotides matching TRBD2. The CDR3 spans 14 residues. Germline V gene lookup returns CDR1 LGHNA and CDR2 YNFKEQ. Unmatched junction bases numbered 13, after V lost 4 bases and J lost 12 bases. CDR3 sequence: CASSPTEDSGKKYF. CDR3 sequence (DNA): TGTGCCAGCAGCCCCACCGAGGATAGCGGGAAGAAGTACTTC.

This clonotype was seen only a few times. The V and J genes are TRBV5-8 and TRBJ2-5; 13 bases fit TRBD2. The J call may not be correct, given that the DNA end is closer to TRBJ2-7. This CDR3 has 14 residues. CDR1 and CDR2 (germline): SGHTS, YDEGEE. For the CDR3, the DNA is TGTGCCAGCAGCCCGGGACTAGCGGGACCCGAGCAGTACTTC. Translating it yields CASSPGLAGPEQYF.

The V gene is TRBV6-5, the J gene TRBJ2-7; tentatively, D is TRBD2 (6 bases). The CDR3 covers 15 residues. The V end lost 10 bases, the J end lost 0 bases, and 19 bases lay between the germline ends. CDR1 MNHEY and CDR2 SVGAGI come from the germline V gene. CDR3 bases: TGTGCCACCCGGTCAGCGGGTAACCCCTCCTACGAGCAGTACTTC. Its protein is CATRSAGNPSYEQYF.

The chain links TRBV6-5 to TRBJ1-6, with D possibly matching TRBD1 (6 bases). The CDR3 length is 15 residues. V gave up 6 bases and J gave up 6 bases, with 15 bases separating them. The germline gives CDR1 MNHEY, CDR2 SVGAGI. CDR3: CASSYEQGINSPLHF. DNA for the CDR3: TGTGCCAGCAGCTACGAACAGGGCATTAATTCACCCCTCCACTTT.

This clonotype was detected only a few times. The J gene is TRBJ2-3, the V gene TRBV12-3 or TRBV12-4, with D uncertain. There are 14 residues in the CDR3. The V end lost 6 bases, the J end lost 4 bases, and 14 bases lay between the germline ends. CDR3 sequence (DNA): TGTGCCAGCAGCATTACCACGGGCCCAGATACGCAGTATTTT. Protein product: CASSITTGPDTQYF.

The chain has TRBV6-1 and TRBJ2-2; weak D call: TRBD2 (5 bases). CDR3 length equals 14 residues. The germline CDR1 and CDR2 sequences are MNHNS and SASEGT. V dropped 8 bases and J dropped 4 bases, with 14 bases sitting between them. CDR3 region: CASLPGSRTGELFF. DNA for the CDR3: TGTGCCAGCCTACCGGGGTCTCGCACCGGGGAGCTGTTTTTT.

This clonotype was recorded a few times. The chain is built from TRBV7-3 and TRBJ2-3; 10 bases align to TRBD2. CDR1 SGHTA and CDR2 FQGTGA come from the germline V gene. The J segment lost 2 bases and the V segment lost 5 bases, leaving 10 bases of the junction unmatched. CDR3 length: 17 residues. In DNA, the CDR3 is TGTGCCAGCAGCCCTGGCCTAGCGGGGGCACCCACAGATACGCAGTATTTT. The encoded protein is CASSPGLAGAPTDTQYF.

The rearrangement links TRBV11-2 to TRBJ2-4; weak D call: TRBD2 (5 bases). There are 12 residues in the CDR3. Germline V lookup: CDR1 SGHAT, CDR2 FQNNGV. Trimming removed 5 bases at V and 13 bases at J, with 15 bases between. CDR3 in DNA: TGTGCCAGCAGCCAATATTCCTGGGAGCAGTACTTC. The encoded protein is CASSQYSWEQYF.

The chain couples TRBV6-5 to TRBJ2-3; 7 bases map to TRBD1. CDR1 and CDR2 (germline): MNHEY, SVGAGI. The CDR3 length is 15 residues. With 2 bases clipped from V and 0 bases from J, the junction kept 2 bases outside the gene matches. CDR3 residues: CASSYDRASTDTQYF. CDR3 in DNA: TGTGCCAGCAGTTACGACAGGGCGAGCACAGATACGCAGTATTTT.

The V and J genes are TRBV11-2 and TRBJ2-7; 12 nucleotides match TRBD2. Germline V gene data show CDR1 as SGHAT and CDR2 as FQNNGV. CDR3 length: 21 amino acids. J lost 2 bases, V lost 2 bases, and 19 bases had no gene match. The DNA for the CDR3 is TGTGCCAGCAGCTTACTCCTAGCGGGGGGGCCGAGCACGGTCCAAGCCTACGAGCAGTACTTC. Amino acids: CASSLLLAGGPSTVQAYEQYF.

V usage is TRBV7-9 and J usage is TRBJ2-1; 13 positions agree with TRBD2. The germline CDR1 and CDR2 sequences are SEHNR and FQNEAQ (reference sequence). The CDR3 covers 17 residues. V lost 3 bases, J lost 6 bases, and 8 bases stayed unmatched. The CDR3 is CASSFYRTSGSVNEQFF. The DNA for the CDR3 is TGTGCCAGCAGCTTCTATCGGACTAGCGGGAGTGTCAATGAGCAGTTCTTC.